This T cell receptor (beta chain) was profiled in a study of identical twins (dated by TCRdb to 2015 to 2016). About the study as a whole: The study deep-sequenced TCR alpha and beta repertoires from monozygotic twins, unrelated adults of various ages and cord blood to test whether fetal clonotypes persist. To rule out contamination, replicate twin experiments were performed at different times with different library preparation protocols.

Libraries were built with 5' RACE. Sequencing instrument: Illumina HiSeq 2000. Template switching added a universal primer binding site, and the final cDNA carried a unique molecular identifier that allowed TCR cDNA molecules to be counted accurately. Specific primers in the conserved constant-segment region were used to synthesize first-strand cDNA for TCR alpha and beta chains. To control for contamination, every cDNA library carried two barcodes: a SMART-Mk sample barcode plus Illumina barcodes. TruSeq adapter sequences and Illumina sample barcodes were added in two successive PCR steps. TCR alpha and beta cDNA libraries were sequenced on the Illumina HiSeq platform with custom primers. Per the authors' processing: Raw reads were processed with MiGEC to extract unique molecular identifiers, and MiXCR was used to determine CDR3 positions. Recombination models were inferred per individual with the repgenHMM and IGoR tools using an EM algorithm. Shared clonotypes were analyzed with the tcR package in R, and sharing was normalized by the product of cloneset sizes. Out-of-frame nonproductive sequences were analyzed to study raw recombination free of thymic and clonal selection effects. TCRdb reran the public reads through fastp at Q25 and MiXCR, keeping productive beta chains. Each CDR3 protein gets just one entry, which takes the most common genes and DNA from the rows behind it. V and J calls and clone size were set by TCRdb, not the authors. This sample comprises 1.5 million or so distinct CDR3 sequences, less than 35% of them detected only once. The top ten clonotypes cover around 0.25% of the sample.

What the study reported, not specific to this receptor: Fewer insertions were carried by abundant cord blood beta clonotypes, a similar but weaker trend appeared in young adult naive repertoires, and no such trend appeared in memory repertoires. In monozygotic twins, out-of-frame TCR alpha sharing was systematically underestimated by recombination models, although the models agreed with sharing between unrelated individuals. Compared with coincidental sharing between unrelated individuals, out-of-frame TCR alpha sequences shared between twins had an excess of sequences with low generation probability. In beta out-of-frame sequences, excess twin sharing was weaker, because having fewer shared sequences lowered the signal-to-noise ratio. Because the same donors could not be followed over many years, conclusions were based on cross-sectional statistical analysis. Zero-insertion analyses could be partly confounded by invariant T cells such as MAIT and iNKT, although diverse VJ usage argued against such confounding for most clonotypes.

Only healthy Caucasian donors were included. This clonotype was seen more than once but under ten times. The specificity of this receptor is unknown. Base qualities were left out, and no much larger clone turns up one base away. Based on the germline V gene (reference sequence), the CDR1 and CDR2 sequences are DFQATT and SNEGSKA. The CDR3, from cysteine to phenylalanine, totals 15 residues. Just CDR3 DNA is preserved here, 45 bases in frame from base 1. Between the V and J ends, shortened by 3 bases and 0 bases respectively, the junction contains 15 bases. Here the chain combines TRBV20-1 and TRBJ2-7; a tentative D call is TRBD1 (6 bases match). This receptor was taken from a newborn girl in good health. Sequencing used cord blood. CDR3 sequence: CSASSRTAYSYEQYF. The nucleotide sequence is TGCAGTGCTAGTAGCCGGACAGCTTACTCCTACGAGCAGTACTTC.